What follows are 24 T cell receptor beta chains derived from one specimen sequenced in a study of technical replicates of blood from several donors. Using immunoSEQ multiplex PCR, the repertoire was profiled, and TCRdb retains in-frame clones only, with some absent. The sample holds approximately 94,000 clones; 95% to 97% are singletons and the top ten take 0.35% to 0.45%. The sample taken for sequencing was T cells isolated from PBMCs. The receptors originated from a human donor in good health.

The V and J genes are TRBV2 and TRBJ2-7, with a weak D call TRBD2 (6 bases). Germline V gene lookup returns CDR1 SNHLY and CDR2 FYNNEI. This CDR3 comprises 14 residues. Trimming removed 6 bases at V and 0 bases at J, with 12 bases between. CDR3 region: CASRPGLGSYEQYF. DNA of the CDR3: TGTGCCAGCAGGCCGGGACTGGGCTCCTACGAGCAGTACTTC.

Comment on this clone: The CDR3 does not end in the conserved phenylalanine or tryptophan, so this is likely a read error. The CDR3 spells CASSQNRNYGYTL. For the CDR3, the DNA is TGCGCCAGCAGCCAGAACAGGAACTATGGCTACACCCTC. V is TRBV4-3 and J is TRBJ1-2; D may be TRBD1 (5 bases). This CDR3 is 13 amino acids long. V was trimmed by 3 bases and J by 2 bases, leaving 7 bases between them. Germline V lookup: CDR1 LGHNA, CDR2 YSLEER.

The CDR3 sequence: CASSVSGGGYEQYF. In DNA, the CDR3 is TGTGCCAGCAGCGTATCCGGAGGAGGCTACGAGCAGTACTTC. This chain joins TRBV9 and TRBJ2-7; TRBD2 might be the D (5 bases). The germline CDR1 and CDR2 sequences are SGDLS and YYNGEE. V was cut by 1 base and J by 3 bases, with 11 bases left in between. This CDR3 is 14 amino acids long. Variable domain in full (rest from reference TRBV9 and TRBJ2-7): DSGVTQTPKHLITATGQRVTLRCSPRSGDLSVYWYQQSLDQGLQFLIQYYNGEERAKGNILERFSAQQFPDLHSELNLSSLELGDSALYFCASSVSGGGYEQYFGPGTRLTVT.

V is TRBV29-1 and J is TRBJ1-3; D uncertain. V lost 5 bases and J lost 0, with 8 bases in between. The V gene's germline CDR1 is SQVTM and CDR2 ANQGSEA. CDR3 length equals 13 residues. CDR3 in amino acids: CSVRLASGNTIYF. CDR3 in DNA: TGCAGCGTTAGACTAGCCTCTGGAAACACCATATATTTT.

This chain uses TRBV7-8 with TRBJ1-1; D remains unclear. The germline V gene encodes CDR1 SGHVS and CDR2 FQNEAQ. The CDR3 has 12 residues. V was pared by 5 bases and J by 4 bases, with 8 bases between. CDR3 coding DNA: TGTGCCAGCAGCCTCTCGGTCACTGAAGCTTTCTTT. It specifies CASSLSVTEAFF.

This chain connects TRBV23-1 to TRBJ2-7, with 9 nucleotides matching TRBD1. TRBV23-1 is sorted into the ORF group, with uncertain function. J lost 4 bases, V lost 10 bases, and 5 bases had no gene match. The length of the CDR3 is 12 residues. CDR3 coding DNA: TGCGCCAACCCGGGACAGGGTTACGAGCAGTACTTC. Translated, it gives CANPGQGYEQYF.

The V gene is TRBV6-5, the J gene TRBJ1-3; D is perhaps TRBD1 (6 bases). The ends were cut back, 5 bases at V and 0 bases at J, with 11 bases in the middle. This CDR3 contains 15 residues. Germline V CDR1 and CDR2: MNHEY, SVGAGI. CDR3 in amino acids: CASSRGQLSGNTIYF. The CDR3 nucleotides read TGTGCCAGCAGTCGAGGACAGCTCTCTGGAAACACCATATATTTT.

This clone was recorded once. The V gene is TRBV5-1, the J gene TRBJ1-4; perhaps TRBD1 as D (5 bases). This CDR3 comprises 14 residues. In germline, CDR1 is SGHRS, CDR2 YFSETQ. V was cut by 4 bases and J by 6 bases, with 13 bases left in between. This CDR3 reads CASSASRQYEKLFF. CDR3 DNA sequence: TGCGCCAGCAGCGCAAGCCGACAGTATGAAAAACTGTTTTTT.

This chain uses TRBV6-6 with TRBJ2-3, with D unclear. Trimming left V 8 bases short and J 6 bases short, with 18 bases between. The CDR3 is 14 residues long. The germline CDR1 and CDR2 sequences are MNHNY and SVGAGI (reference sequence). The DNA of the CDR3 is TGTGCCAGCGGAAAAGACCCCGCGGCGGATACGCAGTATTTT. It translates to CASGKDPAADTQYF.

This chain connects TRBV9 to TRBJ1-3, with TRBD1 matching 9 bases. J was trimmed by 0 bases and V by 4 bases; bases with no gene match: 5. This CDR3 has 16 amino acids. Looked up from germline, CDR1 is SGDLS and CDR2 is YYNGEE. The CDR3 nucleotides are TGTGCCAGCAGCATACAGGGGGCAGGCTCTGGAAACACCATATATTTT. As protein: CASSIQGAGSGNTIYF.

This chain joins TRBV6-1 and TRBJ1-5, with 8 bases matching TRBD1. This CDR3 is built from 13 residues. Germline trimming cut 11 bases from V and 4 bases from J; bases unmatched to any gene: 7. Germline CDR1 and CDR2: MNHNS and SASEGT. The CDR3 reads CACQGAGNQPQHF. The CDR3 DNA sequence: TGTGCCTGCCAGGGGGCAGGGAATCAGCCCCAGCATTTT.

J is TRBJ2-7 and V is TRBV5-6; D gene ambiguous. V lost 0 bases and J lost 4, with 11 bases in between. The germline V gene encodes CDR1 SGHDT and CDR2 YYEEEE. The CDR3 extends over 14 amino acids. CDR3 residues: CASSLGGSFYEQYF. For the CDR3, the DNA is TGTGCCAGCAGCTTGGGAGGTAGTTTTTACGAGCAGTACTTC.

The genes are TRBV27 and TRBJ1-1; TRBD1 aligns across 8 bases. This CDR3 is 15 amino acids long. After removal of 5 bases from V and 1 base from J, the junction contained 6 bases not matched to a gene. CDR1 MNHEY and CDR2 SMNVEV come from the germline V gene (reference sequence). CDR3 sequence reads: CASSPNRGGNTEAFF. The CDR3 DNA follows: TGTGCCAGCAGTCCCAACAGGGGGGGGAACACTGAAGCTTTCTTT.

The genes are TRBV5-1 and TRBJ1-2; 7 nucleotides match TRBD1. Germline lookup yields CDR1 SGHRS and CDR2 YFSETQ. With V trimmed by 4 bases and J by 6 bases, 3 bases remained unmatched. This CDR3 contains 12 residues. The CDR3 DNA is TGCGCCAGCAGCACGACAGGGAATGGCTACACCTTC. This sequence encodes CASSTTGNGYTF.

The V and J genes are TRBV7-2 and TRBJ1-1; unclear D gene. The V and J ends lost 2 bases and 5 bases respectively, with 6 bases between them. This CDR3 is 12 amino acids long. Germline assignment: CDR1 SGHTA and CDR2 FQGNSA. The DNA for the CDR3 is TGTGCCAGCAGCTTATGGACTACTGAAGCTTTCTTT. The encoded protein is CASSLWTTEAFF.

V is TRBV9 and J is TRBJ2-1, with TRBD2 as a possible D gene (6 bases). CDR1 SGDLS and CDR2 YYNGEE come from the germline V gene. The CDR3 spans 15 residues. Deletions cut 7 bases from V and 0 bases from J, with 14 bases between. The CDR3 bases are TGTGCCAGCGGATTATCTAGCGCCTCCTACAATGAGCAGTTCTTC. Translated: CASGLSSASYNEQFF.

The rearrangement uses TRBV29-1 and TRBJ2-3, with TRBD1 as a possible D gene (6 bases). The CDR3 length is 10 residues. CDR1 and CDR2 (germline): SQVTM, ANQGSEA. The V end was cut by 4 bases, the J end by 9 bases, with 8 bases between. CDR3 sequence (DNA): TGCAGCGTTGTGCAGGGGACGCAGTATTTT. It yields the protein CSVVQGTQYF.

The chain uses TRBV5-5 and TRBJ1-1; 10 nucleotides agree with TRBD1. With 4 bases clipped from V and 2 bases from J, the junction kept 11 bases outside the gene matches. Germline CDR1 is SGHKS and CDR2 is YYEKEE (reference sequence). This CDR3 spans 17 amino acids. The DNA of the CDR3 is TGTGCCAGCAGCCGGGGACCCGGGACAGGGGTCAACACTGAAGCTTTCTTT. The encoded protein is CASSRGPGTGVNTEAFF.

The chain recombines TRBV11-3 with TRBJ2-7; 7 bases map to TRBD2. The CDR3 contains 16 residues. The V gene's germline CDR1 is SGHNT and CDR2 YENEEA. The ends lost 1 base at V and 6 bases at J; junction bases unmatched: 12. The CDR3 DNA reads TGTGCCAGCAGCTTAGCCAAACGGGCGGGAGAGGCCGAGCAGTACTTC. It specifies CASSLAKRAGEAEQYF.

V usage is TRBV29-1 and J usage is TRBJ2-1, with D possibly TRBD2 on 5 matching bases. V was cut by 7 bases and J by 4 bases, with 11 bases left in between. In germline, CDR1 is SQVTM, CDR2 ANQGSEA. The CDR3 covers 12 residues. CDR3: CSAGGVYNEQFF. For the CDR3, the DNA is TGCAGCGCCGGAGGTGTTTACAATGAGCAGTTCTTC.

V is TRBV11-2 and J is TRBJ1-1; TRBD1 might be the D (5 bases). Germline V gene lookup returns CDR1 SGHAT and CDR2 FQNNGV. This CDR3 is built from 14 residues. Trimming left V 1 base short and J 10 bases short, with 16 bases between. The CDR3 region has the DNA TGTGCCAGCAGCTTAGGACTCACGGGGGAAGCAGCTTTCTTT. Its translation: CASSLGLTGEAAFF.

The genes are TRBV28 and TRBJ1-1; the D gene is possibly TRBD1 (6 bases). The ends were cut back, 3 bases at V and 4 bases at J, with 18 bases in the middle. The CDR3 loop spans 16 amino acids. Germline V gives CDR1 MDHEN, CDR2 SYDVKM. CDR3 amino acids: CASSFVTGGFSTEAFF. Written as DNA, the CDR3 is TGTGCCAGCAGTTTCGTGACGGGGGGCTTTAGCACTGAAGCTTTCTTT.

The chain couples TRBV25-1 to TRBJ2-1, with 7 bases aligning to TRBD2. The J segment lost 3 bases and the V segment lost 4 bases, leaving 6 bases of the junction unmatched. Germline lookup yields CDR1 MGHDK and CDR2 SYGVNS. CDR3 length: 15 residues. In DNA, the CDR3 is TGTGCCAGCAGTGGGGGAGCGGGAAACTACAATGAGCAGTTCTTC. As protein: CASSGGAGNYNEQFF.

CDR3 loop: CASSLSGGLATYEQYF. As DNA, the CDR3 is TGTGCCAGTAGCCTCTCTGGGGGACTAGCGACGTACGAGCAGTACTTC. The rearrangement joins TRBV19 to TRBJ2-7; 10 nucleotides match TRBD2. The V and J ends lost 6 bases and 4 bases, in that order; junction bases with no gene match: 12. From germline, CDR1 is LNHDA and CDR2 SQIVND (reference sequence). CDR3 length: 16 amino acids.